The rows below give T cell receptor beta chains drawn from one sample of a study of response to subunit inactivated influenza vaccine. TCRdb re-derived calls from the RT-PCR reads in MiXCR, one entry per CDR3 protein. Of more than 700,000 distinct CDR3 sequences listed, 20% to 25% were seen once; the top ten hold 10% to 13%. The specimen comprised PBMCs from blood, sampled 5 to 6 days after vaccination. The source of these receptors is a man aged 45-65 years who received an inactivated influenza vaccine. The CDR3 runs from the conserved cysteine through the conserved F or W. A D gene is named only where the DNA matches it firmly. Part of the rows lack a size; the others show once, few, many or a class for expanded clones.

j_gene | d_gene | abundance | v_gene | CDR3aa | CDR3nt
TRBJ2-2 | NA | few | TRBV27 | CASSFSGLESYTGELFF | TGTGCCAGCAGTTTCTCGGGACTTGAGTCCTACACCGGGGAGCTGTTTTTT
TRBJ1-1 | TRBD1 | many | TRBV13 | CASSFGQGAWYTEAFF | TGTGCCAGCAGCTTCGGACAGGGGGCTTGGTATACTGAAGCTTTCTTT
TRBJ2-7 | NA | NA | TRBV4-3 | CASSQRPGGYEQYF | TGCGCCAGCAGCCAACGCCCGGGCGGCTACGAGCAGTACTTC
TRBJ2-5 | NA | many | TRBV5-1 | CASSFRVGETQYF | TGCGCCAGCAGCTTCAGGGTCGGGGAGACCCAGTACTTC
TRBJ2-7 | NA | NA | TRBV20-1 | CSASPGLPYEQYF | TGCAGTGCTAGTCCGGGCCTCCCCTACGAGCAGTACTTC
TRBJ1-3 | NA | NA | TRBV4-1 | CASIGHAGNTIYF | TGCGCCAGCATAGGACATGCTGGAAACACCATATATTTT
TRBJ1-6 | NA | few | TRBV14 | CASSQDLGRNSPLHF | TGTGCCAGCAGCCAAGATCTCGGACGAAATTCACCCCTCCACTTT
TRBJ1-2 | NA | few | TRBV6-5 | CASSYSRNSGYTF | TGTGCCAGCAGTTACTCGAGGAACAGTGGCTACACCTTC
TRBJ2-5 | NA | NA | TRBV20-1 | CSARDRGRGQETQYF | TGCAGTGCTAGAGATCGGGGGCGGGGGCAAGAGACCCAGTACTTC
TRBJ1-4 | NA | few | TRBV12-3/TRBV12-4 | CASTFSTSLYEKLFF | TGTGCCAGCACCTTCTCGACAAGCCTCTATGAAAAACTGTTTTTT
TRBJ2-3 | TRBD1 | NA | TRBV12-3/TRBV12-4 | CASSRPRQGFRVADTQYF | TGTGCCAGCAGCCGGCCTCGACAGGGATTCCGCGTTGCAGATACGCAGTATTTT
TRBJ1-1 | NA | NA | TRBV5-1 | CASSLGYREAFF | TGCGCCAGCAGCTTAGGATACAGGGAAGCTTTCTTT
TRBJ2-1 | TRBD2 | few | TRBV9 | CASSASGTSGSYNEQFF | TGTGCCAGCAGCGCGTCCGGGACTAGCGGGAGCTACAATGAGCAGTTCTTC
TRBJ1-5 | NA | NA | TRBV10-1 | CASSACSLYNQPQHF | TGCGCCAGCAGTGCGTGCAGCCTATACAATCAGCCCCAGCATTTT
TRBJ2-7 | TRBD2 | NA | TRBV7-8 | CASSLVLVRGGTSGTYEQYF | TGTGCCAGCAGCTTAGTATTGGTTAGGGGAGGGACTAGCGGCACCTACGAGCAGTACTTC
TRBJ1-1 | TRBD1 | NA | TRBV29-1 | CSGTGGNTEAFF | TGCAGCGGGACAGGGGGCAACACTGAAGCTTTCTTT
TRBJ1-1 | NA | NA | TRBV2 | CASSVRGAEAFF | TGTGCCAGCAGTGTCCGGGGGGCCGAAGCTTTCTTT
TRBJ1-2 | NA | many | TRBV12-3/TRBV12-4 | CASSMTGYGYTF | TGTGCCAGCAGTATGACAGGATATGGCTACACCTTC
TRBJ2-5 | TRBD2 | many | TRBV20-1 | CSAKLAGGGQETQYF | TGCAGTGCTAAACTAGCGGGAGGAGGTCAAGAGACCCAGTACTTC
TRBJ2-7 | NA | few | TRBV6-2/TRBV6-3 | CASSGPRTEQYF | TGTGCCAGCAGTGGCCCCCGGACAGAGCAGTACTTC
TRBJ2-3 | NA | NA | TRBV6-5 | CASSYFGQSSTDTQYF | TGTGCCAGCAGTTACTTCGGACAATCTAGCACAGATACGCAGTATTTT